The source of this T cell receptor beta chain is a study of PD-L1 blockade in urothelial cancer. Study at large: Blood was tested 3 weeks (second dose) and 6 weeks into treatment. Notes on the study in general: Larger 3-week expansion of tumor-associated blood clones was seen in durable-benefit patients.

The CDR3 covers 14 residues. The V gene lost 1 base and the J gene lost 1 base, with 7 bases spanning the gap. Looked up from germline, CDR1 is SGHTA and CDR2 is FQGTGA. Some clones are missing from TCRdb's copy, which holds only in-frame ones; the method was immunoSEQ multiplex PCR. The sample holds some 50,000 clones, roughly nine tenths seen once. Of note for this clone: Its specificity is unknown.

The time point denotes: pretreatment peripheral blood. The specimen comprised PBMCs, sampled around atezolizumab (anti-PD-L1) treatment. The clonotype comes from a woman aged 55-70 years with urothelial cancer. The chain links TRBV7-3 to TRBJ1-1; D remains unclear. DNA for the CDR3: TGTGCCAGCAGCTTAAGCGCAGGGAACACTGAAGCTTTCTTT. Amino acid sequence: CASSLSAGNTEAFF.